The entry below gives a single T cell receptor (beta chain) sequence along with its context. Authors' processing steps: The authors estimated nucleated cell counts from reference gene primer amplification. TCRdb's table, derived via immunoSEQ multiplex PCR, lists solely in-frame clones and lacks some. V, J and clone size were drawn from that table, and D and trimming were deduced from the DNA. The table has approximately 200,000 clones, about nine tenths seen once. This sample was included in a study of blood T cell repertoires in COVID-19. Study-wide background: Some COVID-19 samples were acute and others convalescent; all came from the United States, Italy and Spain. The cDNA or gDNA used as material had been derived from T cells, B-cell-depleted T cells, or PBMCs.

Between the trimmed V and J ends, which lost 8 bases and 0 bases, there was a span of 13 bases. CDR3 length: 13 residues. The germline CDR1 and CDR2 sequences are SQVTM and ANQGSEA. The receptor was derived from a man in his 70s with acute or convalescent COVID-19. The sequenced sample consisted of peripheral blood. J is TRBJ1-1 and V is TRBV29-1; D possibly corresponds to TRBD1 (6 bases). CDR3 in DNA: TGCAGCTCTGCCGGACAGTTGAACACTGAAGCTTTCTTT. This translates into CSSAGQLNTEAFF.